One and the same sample provided the 26 T cell receptor beta chains below, sequenced in a study of T-cell memory formation after mild COVID-19. Via MiXCR, TCRdb re-called the 5' RACE reads, giving one row per CDR3 protein. The data show around 340,000 distinct CDR3 sequences, roughly 15% seen once. The sequencing input was PBMCs or a T cell subset sorted from them (not recorded which). These receptors originate from a man aged 18 to 35 who had mild COVID-19 (a few samples of this study predate the infection). Cell type and time point are not known.

This clonotype has a handful of counts. The CDR3 DNA reads TGTGCCAGCACGGCAGGGAGGAGTTTTCAGCCCCAGCATTTT. Protein: CASTAGRSFQPQHF. The V and J genes are TRBV19 and TRBJ1-5; tentatively, D is TRBD1 (5 bases). Trimming shortened V by 9 bases and J by 6 bases, and 18 bases separated the two germline ends. Germline assignment: CDR1 LNHDA and CDR2 SQIVND (reference sequence). The CDR3 has 14 amino acids. Filled out from reference TRBV19 and TRBJ1-5, the complete variable domain reads DGGITQSPKYLFRKEGQNVTLSCEQNLNHDAMYWYRQDPGQGLRLIYYSQIVNDFQKGDIAEGYSVSREKKESFPLTVTSAQKNPTAFYLCASTAGRSFQPQHFGDGTRLSIL.

Here the CDR3 reads CASSLDYQPQHF. The CDR3 region has the DNA TGTGCCAGCAGCTTAGATTACCAGCCCCAGCATTTT. V and J are TRBV7-2 and TRBJ1-5; D not certain. Trimming pared 1 base from V and 7 bases from J, leaving 5 bases between. This CDR3 has 12 amino acids. Per the germline V gene, CDR1 is SGHTA and CDR2 is FQGNSA. The variable domain in full, with the rest retrieved from reference TRBV7-2 and TRBJ1-5, is GAGVSQSPSNKVTEKGKDVELRCDPISGHTALYWYRQSLGQGLEFLIYFQGNSAPDKSGLPSDRFSAERTGGSVSTLTIQRTQQEDSAVYLCASSLDYQPQHFGDGTRLSIL.

The chain is built from TRBV9 and TRBJ2-1, with 10 bases matching TRBD1. The CDR3 extends over 17 amino acids. V dropped 1 base and J dropped 4; count of bases not matched to a gene: 8. Germline loops: CDR1 SGDLS, CDR2 YYNGEE. The CDR3: CASSVSGTGEIYNEQFF. CDR3 in DNA: TGTGCCAGCAGCGTATCCGGGACAGGGGAAATATACAATGAGCAGTTCTTC.

This clonotype appeared many times. The chain uses TRBV7-2 and TRBJ2-1; 11 nucleotides align to TRBD1. Germline CDR1 and CDR2: SGHTA and FQGNSA. This CDR3 region has 16 residues. V trimming: 5 bases; J trimming: 10 bases; junction bases outside the gene matches: 13. The CDR3 sequence: CASSLDGQGALREQFF. CDR3 sequence (DNA): TGTGCCAGCAGCCTAGACGGACAGGGGGCTCTCAGGGAGCAGTTCTTC.

This clonotype was recorded a few times. The rearrangement uses TRBV19 and TRBJ2-3; weak D call: TRBD2 (5 bases). Trimming removed 3 bases from V and 4 bases from J, with 14 bases in between. The germline gives CDR1 LNHDA, CDR2 SQIVND (reference sequence). This CDR3 is built from 15 residues. CDR3 in DNA: TGTGCCAGTAGTATCCGGGGAAAGAATGCAGATACGCAGTATTTT. It encodes CASSIRGKNADTQYF.

This chain connects TRBV4-1 to TRBJ2-7; possible D gene TRBD2, 6 bases. Deletions cut 1 base from V and 3 bases from J, with 10 bases between. The CDR3 covers 14 residues. Germline V CDR1 and CDR2: MGHRA, YSYEKL. The CDR3 is CASSQAGLLYEQYF. The CDR3 DNA sequence: TGCGCCAGCAGCCAAGCGGGACTTCTCTACGAGCAGTACTTC.

The V call is TRBV4-3, the J call TRBJ2-1, with unresolved D. In germline, CDR1 is LGHNA, CDR2 YSLEER. The V end lost 0 bases, the J end lost 6 bases, and 9 bases lay between the germline ends. The CDR3 sequence is 14 residues long. This CDR3 reads CASSQEPASNEQFF. The CDR3 DNA reads as TGCGCCAGCAGCCAAGAGCCTGCCAGCAATGAGCAGTTCTTC.

The J gene is TRBJ2-7, the V gene TRBV6-2 or TRBV6-3; possibly TRBD2 for D (5 bases). The CDR3 runs to 16 residues. Germline CDR1 reads MNHEY; CDR2 reads SVGEGT. V was cut by 8 bases and J by 3 bases, with 23 bases left in between. The CDR3 DNA follows: TGTGCCAGCGGCTTACGTTGGCAAACCGAGGGCTACGAGCAGTACGTC. Translation gives CASGLRWQTEGYEQYV.

This chain joins TRBV2 and TRBJ1-4; D gene unclear. The V end lost 5 bases, the J end lost 2 bases, and 6 bases lay between the germline ends. Germline assignment: CDR1 SNHLY and CDR2 FYNNEI. This CDR3 has 13 residues. This CDR3 is CASSLRTNEKLFF. The CDR3 DNA follows: TGTGCCAGCAGTTTAAGGACTAATGAAAAACTGTTTTTT.

The rearrangement joins TRBV29-1 to TRBJ2-3, with a possible D match to TRBD1 (5 bases). Trimming removed 7 bases from V and 1 base from J, with 15 bases in between. The CDR3 sequence is 14 residues long. The germline V gene encodes CDR1 SQVTM and CDR2 ANQGSEA. In DNA form, the CDR3 reads TGCAGCGCCGACCAAGGGGCCGGCACAGATACGCAGTATTTT. Amino acids: CSADQGAGTDTQYF.

This clonotype appeared a few times. V gene TRBV12-3 or TRBV12-4 combines with J gene TRBJ2-7, with 9 bases fitting TRBD1. The CDR3 is 12 residues long. V dropped 3 bases and J dropped 9; count of bases not matched to a gene: 3. Written as DNA, the CDR3 is TGTGCCAGCAGTTTGGGACAGGGTGTGCAGTACTTC. Amino acids: CASSLGQGVQYF.

CDR3 protein: CASSPPQREHNEQFF. As DNA, the CDR3 is TGTGCCAGCAGCCCCCCCCAACGGGAGCACAATGAGCAGTTCTTC. V gene TRBV5-4 combines with J gene TRBJ2-1; tentatively, D is TRBD2 (6 bases). This CDR3 has 15 amino acids. CDR1 and CDR2 (germline): SGHNT, YYREEE (reference sequence). Trimming took 4 bases from V and 5 from J, leaving 16 bases between them.

This clonotype has a count of ten or more. This chain joins TRBV5-1 and TRBJ2-1; unclear D gene. Per the germline V gene, CDR1 is SGHRS and CDR2 is YFSETQ. V dropped 5 bases and J dropped 7 bases, with 10 bases sitting between them. This CDR3 comprises 12 residues. CDR3 sequence: CASSWSSNEQFF. The DNA of the CDR3 is TGCGCCAGCAGTTGGTCCTCGAATGAGCAGTTCTTC.

This chain joins TRBV20-1 and TRBJ2-1, with unresolved D. In germline, CDR1 is DFQATT, CDR2 SNEGSKA (reference sequence). The CDR3 runs to 12 residues. The germline V and J ends were trimmed by 5 bases and 6 bases, with 11 bases remaining between them. The CDR3 region is CSAVGQRNEQFF. The CDR3 region has the DNA TGCAGTGCTGTGGGTCAGCGCAATGAGCAGTTCTTC.

V gene TRBV11-2 combines with J gene TRBJ2-5; possibly TRBD1 or TRBD2 for D (5 bases each). Per germline, CDR1 SGHAT and CDR2 FQNNGV. V was shortened by 3 bases and J by 3 bases, with 11 bases between the two germline ends. This CDR3 has 14 amino acids. The CDR3 loop reads CASSLGRLEETQYF. The CDR3 DNA follows: TGTGCCAGCAGCTTGGGACGTCTGGAAGAGACCCAGTACTTC.

In its sample, this clonotype was seen a few times. The CDR3 DNA reads as TGTGCCAGCAGCCTAACAGGGCCCTACGAGCAGTACTTC. Amino acids: CASSLTGPYEQYF. The chain couples TRBV7-9 to TRBJ2-7; D perhaps matches TRBD1 (6 bases). CDR1 SEHNR and CDR2 FQNEAQ come from the germline V gene (reference sequence). CDR3 length: 13 amino acids. Between the trimmed V and J ends, which lost 5 bases and 2 bases, there was a span of 10 bases.

The gene calls are TRBV7-2 and TRBJ2-7; perhaps TRBD2 as D (6 bases). The CDR3 is 12 amino acids. Germline loops: CDR1 SGHTA, CDR2 FQGNSA. The germline V and J ends were trimmed by 5 bases and 9 bases, with 14 bases remaining between them. CDR3: CASSPGLRGQYF. The CDR3 DNA reads as TGTGCCAGCAGCCCCGGTCTGCGGGGGCAGTACTTC.

This clonotype has a handful of counts. The chain is built from TRBV27 and TRBJ2-2; TRBD2 matches at 11 bases. V trimming: 6 bases; J trimming: 0 bases; junction bases outside the gene matches: 3. Germline lookup yields CDR1 MNHEY and CDR2 SMNVEV (reference sequence). The CDR3 totals 16 residues. The CDR3 is CASRASGGSNTGELFF. The DNA of the CDR3 is TGTGCCAGCAGAGCTAGCGGGGGGTCGAACACCGGGGAGCTGTTTTTT.

The V and J genes are TRBV25-1 and TRBJ2-2; tentative D call: TRBD1 (5 bases). This CDR3 has 17 amino acids. V was pared by 0 bases and J by 3 bases, with 14 bases between. CDR1 is MGHDK, CDR2 SYGVNS, per germline. The CDR3 here is CASSEYGLGPYTGELFF. In DNA form, the CDR3 reads TGTGCCAGCAGTGAATATGGGCTGGGGCCGTACACCGGGGAGCTGTTTTTT.

The chain combines TRBV28 with TRBJ2-1; D is ambiguous. CDR3 length equals 14 residues. V lost 5 bases and J lost 7, with 15 bases in between. CDR1 is MDHEN and CDR2 is SYDVKM in the germline V gene. This CDR3 is CASSTPGLSNEQFF. The CDR3 DNA sequence: TGTGCCAGCAGTACCCCGGGCTTGTCAAATGAGCAGTTCTTC.

V usage is TRBV30 and J usage is TRBJ1-5; 10 nucleotides line up with TRBD1. The J segment lost 4 bases and the V segment lost 5 bases, leaving 2 bases of the junction unmatched. The CDR3 is made up of 13 amino acids. The germline V gene encodes CDR1 GTSNPN and CDR2 SVGIG (reference sequence). CDR3 residues: CAWGQGGNQPQHF. As DNA, the CDR3 is TGTGCCTGGGGACAGGGGGGAAATCAGCCCCAGCATTTT.

This chain connects TRBV13 to TRBJ2-1; 9 nucleotides agree with TRBD1. Trimming removed 6 bases from V and 9 bases from J; junction bases left unmatched: 6. Germline values: CDR1 PRHDT, CDR2 FYEKMQ (reference sequence). This CDR3 has 13 amino acids. The CDR3: CASSHRGLAEQFF. The CDR3 nucleotides read TGTGCCAGCAGTCACAGGGGGCTGGCTGAGCAGTTCTTC.

This clonotype has just a few counts. V is TRBV10-3 and J is TRBJ2-3; 11 positions match TRBD1. V lost 0 bases and J lost 4; bases outside the gene matches: 9. Germline CDR1 ENHRY, CDR2 SYGVKD. This CDR3 is built from 18 residues. Written as DNA, the CDR3 is TGTGCCATCAGTGAGTCTGTAAAACCGGGACAGGGGGCAGATACGCAGTATTTT. It codes for CAISESVKPGQGADTQYF.

This clonotype was seen a few times. CDR3 in amino acids: CASSPRGAYEQYV. CDR3 sequence (DNA): TGTGCCAGCTCCCCTAGAGGGGCCTACGAGCAGTACGTC. The V gene is TRBV18, the J gene TRBJ2-7, with D perhaps given as TRBD1 or TRBD2 (5 bases each). With 6 bases removed from V and 2 bases from J, the gap between germline ends came to 11 bases. This CDR3 contains 13 residues. Germline CDR1 and CDR2: KGHSH and LQKENI.

This clonotype came up many times. This rearrangement joins TRBV9 to TRBJ2-3; 9 bases are a match to TRBD1. Germline loops: CDR1 SGDLS, CDR2 YYNGEE. J was trimmed by 0 bases and V by 4 bases; bases with no gene match: 12. The CDR3 totals 18 residues. In nucleotides, the CDR3 is TGTGCCAGCAGCAAAGAGGGAGAACAGGGGGCTAGCACAGATACGCAGTATTTT. It yields the protein CASSKEGEQGASTDTQYF.

The chain employs TRBV20-1 and TRBJ1-6; TRBD1 matches 9 bases. The J segment lost 0 bases and the V segment lost 4 bases, leaving 10 bases of the junction unmatched. The V gene's germline CDR1 is DFQATT and CDR2 SNEGSKA (reference sequence). The CDR3 extends over 18 amino acids. CDR3 nucleotide sequence: TGCAGTGCTAAAGGGGACAGGGTGATTAGCTCCTATAATTCACCCCTCCACTTT. Translated, it gives CSAKGDRVISSYNSPLHF.